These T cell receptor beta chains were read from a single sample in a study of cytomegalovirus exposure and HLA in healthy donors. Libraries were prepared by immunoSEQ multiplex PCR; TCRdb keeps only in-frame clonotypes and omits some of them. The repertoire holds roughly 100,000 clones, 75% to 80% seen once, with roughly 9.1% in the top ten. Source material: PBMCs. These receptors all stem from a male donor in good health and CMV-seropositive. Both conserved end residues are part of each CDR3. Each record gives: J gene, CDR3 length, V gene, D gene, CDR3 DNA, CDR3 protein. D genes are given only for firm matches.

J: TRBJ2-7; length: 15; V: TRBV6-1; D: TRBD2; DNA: TGTGCCAGCAGTGCACTAAGCGGGAGCTCCTACGAGCAGTACTTC; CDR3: CASSALSGSSYEQYF
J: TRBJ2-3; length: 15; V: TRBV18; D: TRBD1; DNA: TGTGCCAGCTCACCCCCCAAGGGGGCCGCGCCCACGCAGTATTTT; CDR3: CASSPPKGAAPTQYF
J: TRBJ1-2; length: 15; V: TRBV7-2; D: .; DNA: TGTGCCAGCAGCTTAGACCACAGGGATGTCTATGGCTACACCTTC; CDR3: CASSLDHRDVYGYTF
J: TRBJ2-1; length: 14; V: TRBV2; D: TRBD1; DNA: TGTGCCGGGAAAGACAGGGTGGCCTACAATGAGCAGTTCTTC; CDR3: CAGKDRVAYNEQFF
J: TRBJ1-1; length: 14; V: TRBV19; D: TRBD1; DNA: TGTGCCAGTAGTATCGCCCAGGGGGTCACTGAAGCTTTCTTT; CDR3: CASSIAQGVTEAFF
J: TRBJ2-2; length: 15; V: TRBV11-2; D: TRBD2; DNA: TGTGCCAGCAGCTTAATGGGAGGGAGCACCGGGGAGCTGTTTTTT; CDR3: CASSLMGGSTGELFF
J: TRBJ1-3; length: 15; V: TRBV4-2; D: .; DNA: TGTGCCAGCAGCCACGGGAACTCACAGGGAGACACCATATATTTT; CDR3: CASSHGNSQGDTIYF
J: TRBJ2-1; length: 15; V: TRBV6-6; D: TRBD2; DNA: TGTGCCAGCAGCTCAGGGAGCGGGAGATGGGGTGAGCAGTTCTTC; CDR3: CASSSGSGRWGEQFF
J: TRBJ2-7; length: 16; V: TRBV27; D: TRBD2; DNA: TGTGCCAGCAGTTTATTGGGACTAGCGGGCTCCTACGAGCAGTACTTC; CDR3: CASSLLGLAGSYEQYF
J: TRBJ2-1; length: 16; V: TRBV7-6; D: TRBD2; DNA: TGTGCCAGCAGCCTACTAGCGGGAGGTGGGTACAATGAGCAGTTCTTC; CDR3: CASSLLAGGGYNEQFF
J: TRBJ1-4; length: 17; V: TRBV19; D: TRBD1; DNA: TGTGCCAGTAGCCACTATGGACAGGGGGCGACTAATGAAAAACTGTTTTTT; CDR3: CASSHYGQGATNEKLFF
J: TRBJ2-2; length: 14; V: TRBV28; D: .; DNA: TGTGCCAGCAGCCCCGGGAGACCGGTCGGGGAGCTGTTTTTT; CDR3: CASSPGRPVGELFF
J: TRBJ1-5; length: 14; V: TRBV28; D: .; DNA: TGTGCCAGCAGATTGGAGGACAGTTATCAGCCCCAGCATTTT; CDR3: CASRLEDSYQPQHF
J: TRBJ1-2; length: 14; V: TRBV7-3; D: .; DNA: TGTGCCAGCAGCTCGGGAGAGGGAAACTATGGCTACACCTTC; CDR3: CASSSGEGNYGYTF
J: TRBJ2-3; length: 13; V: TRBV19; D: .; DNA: TGTGCCAGTAGAGGGAGAGCCCTCGATACGCAGTATTTT; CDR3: CASRGRALDTQYF
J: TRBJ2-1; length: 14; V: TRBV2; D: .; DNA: TGTGCCAGCAGTTTCGAGGCGGTTTACAATGAGCAGTTCTTC; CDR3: CASSFEAVYNEQFF